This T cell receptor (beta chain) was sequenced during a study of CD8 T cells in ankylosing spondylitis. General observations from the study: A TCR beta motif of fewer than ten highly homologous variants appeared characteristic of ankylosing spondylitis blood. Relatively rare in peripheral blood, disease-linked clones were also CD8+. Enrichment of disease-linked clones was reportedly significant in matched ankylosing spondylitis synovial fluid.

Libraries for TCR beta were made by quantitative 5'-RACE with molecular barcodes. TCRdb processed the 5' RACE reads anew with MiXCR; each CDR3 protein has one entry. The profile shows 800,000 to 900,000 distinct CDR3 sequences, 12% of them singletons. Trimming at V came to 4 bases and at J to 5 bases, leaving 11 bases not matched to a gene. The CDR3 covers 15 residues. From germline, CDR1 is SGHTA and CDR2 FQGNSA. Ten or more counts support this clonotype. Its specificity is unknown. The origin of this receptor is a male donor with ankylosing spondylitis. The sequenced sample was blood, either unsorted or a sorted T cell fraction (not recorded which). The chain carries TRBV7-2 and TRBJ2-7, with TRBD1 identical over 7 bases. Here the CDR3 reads CASSYLGQARDEQYF. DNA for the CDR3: TGTGCCAGCAGCTACCTTGGACAGGCCAGGGACGAGCAGTACTTC.